This TCR beta chain stems from a study of T cell changes during pregnancy in multiple sclerosis. Only in-frame clones appear in the TCRdb table, and some are missing; sequencing was by immunoSEQ multiplex PCR. The table has 55,000 to 65,000 clones, over 90% seen once. Trimming stripped 0 bases from V and 6 bases from J, with 8 bases between. Germline loops: CDR1 MNHEY, CDR2 SVGAGI. The CDR3 is made up of 14 amino acids. The receptor's source is a female donor with multiple sclerosis, enrolled in a pregnancy study. The sequencing used CD8+ T cells from peripheral blood mononuclear cells, collected in the third trimester of pregnancy. The chain has TRBV6-5 and TRBJ1-4; a possible D gene is TRBD1 (5 bases). CDR3 nucleotide sequence: TGTGCCAGCAGTTACTCCAGGGAAGATGAAAAACTGTTTTTT. Its protein is CASSYSREDEKLFF.